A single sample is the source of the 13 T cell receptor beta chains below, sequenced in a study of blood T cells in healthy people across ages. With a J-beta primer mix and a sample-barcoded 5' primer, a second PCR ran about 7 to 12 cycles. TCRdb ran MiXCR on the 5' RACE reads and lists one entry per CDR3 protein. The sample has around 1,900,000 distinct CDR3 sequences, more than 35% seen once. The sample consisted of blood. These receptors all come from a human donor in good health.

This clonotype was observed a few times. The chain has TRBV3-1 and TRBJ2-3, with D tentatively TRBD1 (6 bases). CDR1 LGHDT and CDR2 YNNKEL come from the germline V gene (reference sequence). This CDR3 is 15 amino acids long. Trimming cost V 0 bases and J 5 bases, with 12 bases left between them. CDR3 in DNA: TGTGCCAGCAGCCAAGAAGAGGCAGGGGAAGATACGCAGTATTTT. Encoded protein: CASSQEEAGEDTQYF.

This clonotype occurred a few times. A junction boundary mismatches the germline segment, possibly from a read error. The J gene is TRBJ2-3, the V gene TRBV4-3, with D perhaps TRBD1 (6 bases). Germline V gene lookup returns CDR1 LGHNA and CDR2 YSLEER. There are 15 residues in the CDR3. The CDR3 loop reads CASSHLGAQRDTQYF. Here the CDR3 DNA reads TGCGCCAGCAGCCATCTGGGGGCGCAAAGAGATACACAGTATTTT.

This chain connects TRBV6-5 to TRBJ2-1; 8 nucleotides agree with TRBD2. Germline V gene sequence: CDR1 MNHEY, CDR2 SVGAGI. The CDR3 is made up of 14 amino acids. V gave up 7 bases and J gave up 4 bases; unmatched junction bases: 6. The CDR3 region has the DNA TGTGCCAGCAAACTTAGCGGGGCTTACAATGAGCAGTTCTTC. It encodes CASKLSGAYNEQFF.

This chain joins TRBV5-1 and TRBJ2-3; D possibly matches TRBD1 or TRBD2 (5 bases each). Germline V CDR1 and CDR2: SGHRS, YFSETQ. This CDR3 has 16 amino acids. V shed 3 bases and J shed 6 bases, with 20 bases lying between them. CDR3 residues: CASSSGTHIRLDTQYF. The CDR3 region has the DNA TGCGCCAGCAGCTCTGGGACCCACATACGGCTCGATACGCAGTATTTT.

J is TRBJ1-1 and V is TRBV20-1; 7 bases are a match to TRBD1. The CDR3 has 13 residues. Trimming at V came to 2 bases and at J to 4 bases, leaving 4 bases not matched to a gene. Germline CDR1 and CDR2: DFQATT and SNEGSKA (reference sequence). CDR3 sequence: CSARRGPGTEAFF. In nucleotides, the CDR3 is TGCAGTGCTAGAAGGGGGCCGGGCACTGAAGCTTTCTTT.

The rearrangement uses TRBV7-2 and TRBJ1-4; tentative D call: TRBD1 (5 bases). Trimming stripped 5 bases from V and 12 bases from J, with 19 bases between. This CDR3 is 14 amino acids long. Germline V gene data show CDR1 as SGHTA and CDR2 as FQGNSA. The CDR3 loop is CASSRPGRRSELFF. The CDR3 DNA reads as TGTGCCAGCAGCAGACCAGGGCGGCGTAGTGAACTGTTTTTT.

The CDR3: CASSDWTSGALAYEQYF. In nucleotides, the CDR3 is TGTGCCAGCAGTGATTGGACTAGCGGGGCCCTTGCTTACGAGCAGTACTTC. The V call is TRBV25-1, the J call TRBJ2-5; TRBD2 agrees at 12 bases. Judging by the DNA end, TRBJ2-7 fits better; the J call may be wrong. From germline, CDR1 is MGHDK and CDR2 SYGVNS. The CDR3 length is 17 residues.

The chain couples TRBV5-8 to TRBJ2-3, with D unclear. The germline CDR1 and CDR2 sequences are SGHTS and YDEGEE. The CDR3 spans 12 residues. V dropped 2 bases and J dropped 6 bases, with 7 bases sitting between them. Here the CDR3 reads CASSFYSDTQYF. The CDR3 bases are TGTGCCAGCAGCTTCTATTCCGATACGCAGTATTTT. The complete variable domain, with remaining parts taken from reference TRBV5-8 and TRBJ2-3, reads EAGVTQSPTHLIKTRGQQATLRCSPISGHTSVYWYQQALGLGLQFLLWYDEGEERNRGNFPPRFSGRQFPNYSSELNVNALELEDSALYLCASSFYSDTQYFGPGTRLTVL.

The CDR3 spells CATSTPSGAKNIQYF. CDR3 in DNA: TGTGCCACCAGCACACCCTCAGGGGCCAAAAACATTCAGTACTTC. The chain has TRBV15 and TRBJ2-4, with D possibly being TRBD1 (5 bases). The germline V and J ends were trimmed by 4 bases and 1 base, with 11 bases remaining between them. Germline CDR1 and CDR2: LNHNV and YYDKDF (reference sequence). This CDR3 has 15 residues.

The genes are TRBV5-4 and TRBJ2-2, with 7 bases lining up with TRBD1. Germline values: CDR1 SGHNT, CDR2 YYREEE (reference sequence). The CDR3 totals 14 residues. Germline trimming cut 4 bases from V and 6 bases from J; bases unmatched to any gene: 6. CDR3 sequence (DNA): TGTGCCAGCAGCCAAGACAGGGCGGCCGGGGAGCTGTTTTTT. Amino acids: CASSQDRAAGELFF.

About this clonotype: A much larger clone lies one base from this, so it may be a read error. The CDR3 DNA is TGTGCCAGCAGTGACGGAGGGGGAGGCTTTAATTCACCCCTCCACTTT. Protein product: CASSDGGGGFNSPLHF. The chain is built from TRBV25-1 and TRBJ1-6; perhaps TRBD1 as D (6 bases). This CDR3 comprises 16 residues. V was pared by 3 bases and J by 6 bases, with 15 bases between. Germline CDR1 reads MGHDK; CDR2 reads SYGVNS.

The CDR3 spells CATSRVLGSYNEQFF. The DNA for the CDR3 is TGTGCCACCAGCAGAGTGCTAGGCTCCTACAATGAGCAGTTCTTC. The chain links TRBV15 to TRBJ2-1; D unresolved. Per germline, CDR1 LNHNV and CDR2 YYDKDF (reference sequence). The CDR3 totals 15 residues. Trimming cost V 1 base and J 0 bases, with 7 bases left between them. The full variable domain, its missing parts supplied by reference TRBV15 and TRBJ2-1, is DAMVIQNPRYQVTQFGKPVTLSCSQTLNHNVMYWYQQKSSQAPKLLFHYYDKDFNNEADTPDNFQSRRPNTSFCFLDIRSPGLGDTAMYLCATSRVLGSYNEQFFGPGTRLTVL.

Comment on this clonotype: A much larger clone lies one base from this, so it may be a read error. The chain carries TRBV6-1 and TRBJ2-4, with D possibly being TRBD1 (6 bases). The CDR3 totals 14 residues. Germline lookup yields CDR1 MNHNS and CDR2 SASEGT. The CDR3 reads CTSRTDLAKNIQYF. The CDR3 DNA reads TGTACCAGCAGGACAGACCTAGCCAAAAACATTCAGTACTTC.